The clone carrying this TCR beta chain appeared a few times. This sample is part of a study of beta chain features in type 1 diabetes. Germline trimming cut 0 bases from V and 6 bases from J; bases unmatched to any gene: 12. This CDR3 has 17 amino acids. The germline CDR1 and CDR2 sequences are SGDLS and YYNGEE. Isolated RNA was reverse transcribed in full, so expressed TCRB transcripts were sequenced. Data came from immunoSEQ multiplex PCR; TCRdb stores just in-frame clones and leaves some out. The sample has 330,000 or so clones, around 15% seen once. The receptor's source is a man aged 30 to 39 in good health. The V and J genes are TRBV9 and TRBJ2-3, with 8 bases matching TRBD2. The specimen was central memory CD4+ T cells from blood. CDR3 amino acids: CASSVDALSGIGDTQYF. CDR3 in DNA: TGTGCCAGCAGCGTAGACGCTCTTAGCGGGATAGGGGATACGCAGTATTTT.